This TCR beta chain is drawn from a study of cytomegalovirus exposure and HLA in healthy donors. Overall study findings and caveats: Investigators reported 150 to 200 TCR beta chains as tied to cytomegalovirus. In all likelihood, a cluster of highly shared sequence variants was a sequencing artifact. HLA-A and HLA-B allele assignments for most subjects were reportedly predicted accurately using TCR beta sequences.

In regard to this clone: Its target is unknown.

The CDR3 length is 16 residues. V lost 6 bases to trimming and J lost 5 bases; unmatched junction nucleotides: 11. Germline CDR1 is SEHNR and CDR2 is FQNEAQ (reference sequence). Nominal health characterized the donors when sampled, though unrecorded immune exposures were likely. Vbeta (60) and Jbeta (13) primers were used in the PCR. Produced via immunoSEQ multiplex PCR; TCRdb's table is partial and in-frame only. The repertoire includes under 200,000 clones, about 84% of them detected once, and less than 4.5% sits in the top ten. The chain joins TRBV7-9 to TRBJ2-3, with 10 bases fitting TRBD1. The clonotype originates from a man aged 45-65 years in good health and CMV-seronegative. Material for sequencing was PBMCs. The CDR3 sequence: CASRPPPGQGRDTQYF. CDR3 nucleotides: TGTGCCAGCAGGCCGCCCCCGGGACAGGGGAGAGATACGCAGTATTTT.